This entry lists 20 T cell receptor beta chains sequenced from one sample in a study of T cells in localized non-small cell lung cancer. Profiling relied on immunoSEQ multiplex PCR, and the TCRdb table lists in-frame clones only, not all of them. Of tens of thousands of clones in the sample, approximately 84% were seen once. The source material was peripheral blood, sampled before any cancer treatment. These receptors came from a man aged 35-75 years with stage I lung adenocarcinoma.

The V and J genes are TRBV12-5 and TRBJ2-7, with unresolved D. The germline V gene has CDR1 LGHNT and CDR2 FRNRAP. Trimming took off 6 bases at V and 3 bases at J, with 21 bases between the two ends. The CDR3 totals 16 residues. For the CDR3, the DNA is TGTGCTAGTGGCCCCCGGCTCGGCATGGAGATCTACGAGCAGTACTTC. It yields the protein CASGPRLGMEIYEQYF.

The J gene is TRBJ2-7, the V gene TRBV28; D is uncertain. V lost 5 bases and J lost 6, with 17 bases in between. The CDR3 loop spans 14 amino acids. Germline CDR1 reads MDHEN; CDR2 reads SYDVKM. The CDR3 DNA is TGTGCCAGCAGTACGACTCTCTCTCATTTCGAGCAGTACTTC. This codes for CASSTTLSHFEQYF.

This clone was detected a few times. This chain links TRBV7-2 with TRBJ1-2, with a possible D match to TRBD1 (5 bases). The CDR3 runs to 14 residues. V shed 3 bases and J shed 4 bases, with 12 bases lying between them. From germline, CDR1 is SGHTA and CDR2 FQGNSA. CDR3 in amino acids: CASSFRADGYGYTF. The CDR3 nucleotides are TGTGCCAGCAGCTTCAGGGCGGACGGCTATGGCTACACCTTC.

The chain carries TRBV6-1 and TRBJ2-7, with a possible D match to TRBD1 (6 bases). The CDR3 spans 11 residues. Germline CDR1 MNHNS, CDR2 SASEGT. V dropped 4 bases and J dropped 10 bases, with 11 bases sitting between them. The CDR3 is CASSVTGSQYF. Written as DNA, the CDR3 is TGTGCCAGCAGTGTCACAGGGAGTCAGTACTTC.

V gene TRBV18 combines with J gene TRBJ2-2; D ambiguous. From germline, CDR1 is KGHSH and CDR2 LQKENI. V was shortened by 3 bases and J by 1 base, with 9 bases between the two germline ends. CDR3 size: 15 residues. CDR3 sequence reads: CASSPGRRNTGELFF. The CDR3 DNA reads as TGTGCCAGCTCACCCGGACGGAGGAACACCGGGGAGCTGTTTTTT.

The V and J genes are TRBV27 and TRBJ1-1; 8 bases line up with TRBD1. The CDR3 has 16 amino acids. The V segment lost 3 bases and the J segment 4 bases; nucleotides outside the gene matches: 10. Germline loops: CDR1 MNHEY, CDR2 SMNVEV (reference sequence). For the CDR3, the DNA is TGTGCCAGCAGTTTTTACCCTGGACAGGGCGGCACTGAAGCTTTCTTT. Its protein is CASSFYPGQGGTEAFF.

This chain joins TRBV18 and TRBJ2-3; D is ambiguous. Germline-derived CDR1 and CDR2 are KGHSH and LQKENI. This CDR3 comprises 17 residues. With 1 base removed from V and 3 bases from J, the gap between germline ends came to 17 bases. The CDR3 nucleotides are TGTGCCAGCTCACCACTGAGGATCGTTAAAAGTACAGATACGCAGTATTTT. This translates into CASSPLRIVKSTDTQYF.

The chain combines TRBV5-4 with TRBJ1-2, with D perhaps TRBD1 (5 bases). Germline assignment: CDR1 SGHNT and CDR2 YYREEE (reference sequence). Trimming took 7 bases from V and 0 from J, leaving 13 bases between them. CDR3 length: 14 residues. The CDR3 bases are TGTGCCAGCCACCGAGACAGAGCTAACTATGGCTACACCTTC. This codes for CASHRDRANYGYTF.

The rearrangement links TRBV14 to TRBJ1-5; 9 nucleotides match TRBD1. This CDR3 has 18 amino acids. The J segment lost 6 bases and the V segment lost 4 bases, leaving 16 bases of the junction unmatched. Germline CDR1 SGHDN, CDR2 FVKESK. CDR3 amino acids: CASSLSSNTGTGSQPQHF. The CDR3 DNA is TGTGCCAGCAGCCTTTCGTCTAACACCGGGACAGGGAGTCAGCCCCAGCATTTT.

The V gene is TRBV18, the J gene TRBJ2-3; 14 bases are a match to TRBD2. In germline, CDR1 is KGHSH, CDR2 LQKENI. The CDR3 is made up of 17 amino acids. The V gene end was trimmed by 2 bases and the J gene end by 1 base; junction bases not matched to a gene: 2. CDR3 region: CASSPGTSGSGTDTQYF. DNA of the CDR3: TGTGCCAGCTCACCAGGGACTAGCGGGAGTGGCACAGATACGCAGTATTTT.

The chain has TRBV14 and TRBJ2-1; 13 bases line up with TRBD2. From germline, CDR1 is SGHDN and CDR2 FVKESK. J gave up 4 bases and V 2 bases, and 2 bases lay outside the gene matches. The CDR3 consists of 16 residues. The DNA of the CDR3 is TGTGCCAGCAGCCAACCGGGACTAGCGGGATACAATGAGCAGTTCTTC. Protein: CASSQPGLAGYNEQFF.

The chain employs TRBV2 and TRBJ1-1, with 9 positions matching TRBD1. Germline V CDR1 and CDR2: SNHLY, FYNNEI. V was pared by 6 bases and J by 4 bases, with 9 bases of the junction left unmatched. This CDR3 region has 15 residues. Written as DNA, the CDR3 is TGTGCCAGCAGAAAAGAACAGGGGGCGAGCACTGAAGCTTTCTTT. As protein: CASRKEQGASTEAFF.

V gene TRBV5-1 combines with J gene TRBJ1-2; D uncertain. The CDR3 is made up of 18 amino acids. Deletions cut 0 bases from V and 1 base from J, with 19 bases between. Germline CDR1 reads SGHRS; CDR2 reads YFSETQ. This chain's CDR3 is CASSLGPDGPSINYGYTF. In DNA, the CDR3 is TGCGCCAGCAGCTTGGGACCGGACGGACCCTCAATTAACTATGGCTACACCTTC.

The chain couples TRBV7-3 to TRBJ1-5, with 7 bases matching TRBD1. Germline values: CDR1 SGHTA, CDR2 FQGTGA. The CDR3 has 14 residues. The trim removed 7 bases at V and 6 bases at J, leaving 9 bases unmatched. This chain's CDR3 is CASITDRVGQPQHF. The CDR3 coding sequence is TGTGCCAGCATCACAGACAGGGTCGGTCAGCCCCAGCATTTT.

Regarding this clone: Sequence at one end of the junction differs from germline and may be a read error. The rearrangement joins TRBV7-7 to TRBJ2-2; 11 positions match TRBD2. This CDR3 comprises 16 residues. Looked up from germline, CDR1 is SSHAT and CDR2 is FNYEAQ (reference sequence). The CDR3 bases are TGTGCTAGCAGTGTAACTAGCGGGAGAGGGACCGGGGAGCTGTTTTTT. The encoded protein is CASSVTSGRGTGELFF.

The gene calls are TRBV18 and TRBJ1-2; no firm D call. Germline V CDR1 and CDR2: KGHSH, LQKENI. V shed 3 bases and J shed 6 bases, with 14 bases lying between them. CDR3 size: 14 residues. The CDR3: CASSPSGNADGYTF. CDR3 in DNA: TGTGCCAGCTCACCCAGCGGAAACGCGGATGGCTACACCTTC.

The chain has TRBV7-9 and TRBJ1-1; D gene uncertain. The CDR3 extends over 14 amino acids. Germline CDR1 and CDR2: SEHNR and FQNEAQ (reference sequence). Trimming cost V 1 base and J 3 bases, with 9 bases left between them. CDR3 DNA sequence: TGTGCCAGCAGCTTAGGTAGAATGGACACTGAAGCTTTCTTT. Its translation is CASSLGRMDTEAFF. Variable domain in full (rest from reference TRBV7-9 and TRBJ1-1): DTGVSQNPRHKITKRGQNVTFRCDPISEHNRLYWYRQTLGQGPEFLTYFQNEAQLEKSRLLSDRFSAERPKGSFSTLEIQRTEQGDSAMYLCASSLGRMDTEAFFGQGTRLTVV.

V is TRBV5-8 and J is TRBJ1-2; maybe TRBD1 (5 bases). The CDR3 has 16 amino acids. The germline V and J ends were trimmed by 5 bases and 4 bases, with 21 bases remaining between them. The V gene's germline CDR1 is SGHTS and CDR2 YDEGEE. The CDR3 protein is CASRPEGTRTRYGYTF. CDR3 in DNA: TGTGCCAGCAGACCGGAAGGGACCCGGACCCGCTATGGCTACACCTTC.

The chain employs TRBV10-3 and TRBJ2-1, with 10 bases lining up with TRBD1. Germline CDR1 ENHRY, CDR2 SYGVKD. V lost 8 bases to trimming and J lost 3 bases; unmatched junction nucleotides: 1. The CDR3 runs 13 residues. For the CDR3, the DNA is TGTGCCATCGGGACAGGGGACTACAATGAGCAGTTCTTC. Amino acid sequence: CAIGTGDYNEQFF.

The V and J genes are TRBV6-5 and TRBJ2-1; TRBD2 is a possible D gene (6 bases). The CDR3 sequence is 15 residues long. V lost 6 bases to trimming and J lost 2 bases, with 14 bases between them. The germline gives CDR1 MNHEY, CDR2 SVGAGI. The CDR3 reads CASSSGLPTYNEQFF. As DNA, the CDR3 is TGTGCCAGCAGCTCGGGACTCCCTACCTACAATGAGCAGTTCTTC.